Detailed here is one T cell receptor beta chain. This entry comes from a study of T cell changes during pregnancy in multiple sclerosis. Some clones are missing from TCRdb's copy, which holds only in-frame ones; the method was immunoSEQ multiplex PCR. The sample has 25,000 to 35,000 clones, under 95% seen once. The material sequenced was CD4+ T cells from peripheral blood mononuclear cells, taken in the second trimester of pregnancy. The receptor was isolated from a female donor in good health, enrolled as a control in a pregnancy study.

The CDR3: CASSLGGNYGYTF. CDR3 sequence (DNA): TGTGCCAGCAGCTTGGGAGGGAACTATGGCTACACCTTC. The rearrangement uses TRBV7-2 and TRBJ1-2; D gene uncertain. The CDR3 runs 13 residues. Germline CDR1 is SGHTA and CDR2 is FQGNSA. Trimming cost V 3 bases and J 2 bases, with 7 bases left between them. Drawing the rest from reference TRBV7-2 and TRBJ1-2, the complete variable domain is GAGVSQSPSNKVTEKGKDVELRCDPISGHTALYWYRQSLGQGLEFLIYFQGNSAPDKSGLPSDRFSAERTGGSVSTLTIQRTQQEDSAVYLCASSLGGNYGYTFGSGTRLTVV.